Below, 27 T cell receptor beta chains from the same sample are listed, as sequenced in a study of tumor and adjacent non-tumor tissue in lung cancer. The library came from three nested PCR rounds adapted from ARM-PCR protocols. TCRdb redid the calling of the multiplex PCR reads with MiXCR, one entry per CDR3 protein. Altogether almost 75,000 distinct CDR3 sequences are present, approximately 71% being singletons, with the ten largest covering 25% to 35%. This sample's RNA came from whole unsorted tissue. The normal lung tissue was taken more than 3 cm from the tumor edge. The sample was distant non-tumor lung tissue. These TCRs come from a woman aged 45-59 years with non-small cell lung cancer.

Points on this clonotype: This CDR3 fails to terminate in the conserved phenylalanine or tryptophan, so it likely reflects a read error. The genes are TRBV11-1 and TRBJ1-1; D call uncertain. The CDR3 runs to 15 residues. CDR1 and CDR2 from the germline V gene are SGHAT and FQDESV (reference sequence). The CDR3 loop is CTSNSDTGEGTEAFS. For the CDR3, the DNA is TGTACCAGCAACTCAGATACCGGGGAGGGCACTGAAGCTTTCTCT.

About this clonotype: Just one base apart from a much larger clone, this may be a read error. This chain connects TRBV12-3 or TRBV12-4 to TRBJ2-2; 10 positions match TRBD2. CDR3 length: 15 residues. CDR3 DNA: TGTGCCAGCAATTTAGCGGGAGGGAACACCGGGGAGCTGTTTTTT. It codes for CASNLAGGNTGELFF.

This chain links TRBV20-1 with TRBJ2-3; D perhaps matches TRBD2 (5 bases). V lost 6 bases and J 4 bases, leaving 17 bases between the germline ends. CDR3 length: 14 amino acids. Looked up from germline, CDR1 is DFQATT and CDR2 is SNEGSKA (reference sequence). CDR3 protein: CSAQLESSADTQYF. Here the CDR3 DNA reads TGCAGTGCACAACTAGAGTCTTCCGCAGATACGCAGTATTTT.

On this clonotype itself: A much larger clonotype is one base distant, so this may be a read error. This chain joins TRBV12-5 and TRBJ2-3; 8 bases align to TRBD2. Germline CDR1 is LGHNT and CDR2 is FRNRAP. The CDR3 spans 20 residues. DNA of the CDR3: TGTGCTAGTGGTTTGGTACCGAGGGATAGCGGGAACCCCCACGGAGATGCGCAGTATTTT. Its translation: CASGLVPRDSGNPHGDAQYF. The complete variable domain, with remaining parts taken from reference TRBV12-5 and TRBJ2-3, reads DARVTQTPRHKVTEMGQEVTMRCQPILGHNTVFWYRQTMMQGLELLAYFRNRAPLDDSGMPKDRFSAEMPDATLATLKIQPSEPRDSAVYFCASGLVPRDSGNPHGDAQYFGPGTRLTVL.

Regarding this clonotype: Germline and junction disagree at one end, which may indicate a read error. The chain employs TRBV4-2 and TRBJ1-2; D is unresolved. From germline, CDR1 is LGHNA and CDR2 YNFKEQ. The CDR3 is 12 residues long. The DNA of the CDR3 is TGTGCCAGCGGCCAACACAGCTATGTCTACGCCTTC. Residues: CASGQHSYVYAF.

The chain links TRBV30 to TRBJ1-5, with 9 bases identical to TRBD1. The CDR3 runs 15 residues. Germline V gene lookup returns CDR1 GTSNPN and CDR2 SVGIG (reference sequence). The trim removed 0 bases at V and 7 bases at J, leaving 7 bases unmatched. The CDR3 DNA reads as TGTGCCTGGAGTGTACCCGGGACAGGGAGGCAGCCCCAGCATTTT. It encodes CAWSVPGTGRQPQHF.

About this clonotype: No conserved phenylalanine or tryptophan ends this CDR3, so it is likely a read error. The chain joins TRBV4-3 to TRBJ2-3, with D perhaps TRBD2 (6 bases). The CDR3 extends over 17 amino acids. V shed 0 bases and J shed 2 bases, with 15 bases lying between them. Germline CDR1 and CDR2: LGHNA and YSLEER. CDR3 residues: CASSQDVLAGTTDTQYL. The CDR3 DNA reads TGCGCCAGCAGCCAAGATGTACTAGCAGGCACCACAGATACGCAGTATCTT.

This clonotype was found a few times. This chain connects TRBV10-3 to TRBJ1-5; 7 bases map to TRBD1. Germline assignment: CDR1 ENHRY and CDR2 SYGVKD. CDR3 length: 14 residues. Trimming removed 9 bases from V and 6 bases from J; junction bases left unmatched: 11. The CDR3 region is CAIAPQGQGQPQHF. CDR3 nucleotides: TGTGCCATAGCACCACAGGGGCAAGGTCAGCCCCAGCATTTT.

To note about this clonotype: This may be a read error: a much more frequent sequence differs by one nucleotide. The chain has TRBV9 and TRBJ1-4; possible D gene TRBD1, 5 bases. The V end was cut by 0 bases, the J end by 15 bases, with 12 bases between. CDR3 length: 12 amino acids. Germline-derived CDR1 and CDR2 are SGDLS and YYNGEE. CDR3 nucleotides: TGTGCCAGCAGCGTAGAGGAGGGACCAATGTTTTTT. Amino acid sequence: CASSVEEGPMFF.

A single count supports this clonotype. At one end the junction does not follow the germline gene, possibly because of a read error. The gene calls are TRBV10-3 and TRBJ2-7, with 8 bases fitting TRBD2. The CDR3 is 17 residues long. Germline loops: CDR1 ENHRY, CDR2 SYGVKD. CDR3 in amino acids: CAISEPGLAGNNYERYF. The CDR3 DNA reads as TGTGCCATCAGTGAGCCCGGATTAGCGGGAAATAATTACGAGCGGTACTTC.

The genes are TRBV6-5 and TRBJ2-2; D is unresolved. V was trimmed by 0 bases and J by 6 bases, leaving 17 bases between them. Germline CDR1 MNHEY, CDR2 SVGAGI. The length of the CDR3 is 17 residues. The CDR3 DNA follows: TGTGCCAGCAGTTACTCGCGGCCGCAGAAATCTGCCGGGGAGCTGTTTTTT. The encoded protein is CASSYSRPQKSAGELFF.

This chain joins TRBV20-1 and TRBJ1-1, with D hard to call. The CDR3 extends over 12 amino acids. V was cut by 7 bases and J by 3 bases, with 12 bases left in between. Germline CDR1 DFQATT, CDR2 SNEGSKA (reference sequence). In DNA, the CDR3 is TGCAGTGGGGCAAACCCAGACACTGAAGCTTTCTTT. Translating gives CSGANPDTEAFF.

Turning to this clonotype: No conserved phenylalanine or tryptophan ends this CDR3, so it is likely a read error. The chain combines TRBV20-1 with TRBJ2-3; D may be TRBD2 (5 bases). The CDR3 loop spans 14 amino acids. Per the germline V gene, CDR1 is DFQATT and CDR2 is SNEGSKA (reference sequence). V was clipped by 5 bases and J by 2 bases, with 14 bases between them. The CDR3 loop is CSAQLETSTDTQYS. The CDR3 region has the DNA TGCAGTGCTCAACTAGAGACTTCCACAGATACGCAGTATTCT.

The rearrangement links TRBV11-2 to TRBJ2-1; D is unclear. Trimming took 3 bases from V and 11 from J, leaving 17 bases between them. Germline V gives CDR1 SGHAT, CDR2 FQNNGV. This CDR3 spans 14 amino acids. The CDR3 protein is CASSFNLARNKQFF. The CDR3 bases are TGTGCCAGCAGCTTTAATCTGGCAAGGAATAAGCAGTTCTTC.

For this clonotype: A read error is possible here, since a much larger clone lies one base away. This rearrangement joins TRBV10-1 to TRBJ2-3; maybe TRBD2 (5 bases). Looked up from germline, CDR1 is WNHNN and CDR2 is SYGVQD (reference sequence). The CDR3 consists of 13 residues. The CDR3 sequence is CASSDAGTDTLYF. The CDR3 nucleotides are TGCGCCAGCAGTGATGCGGGCACAGATACGCTGTATTTT.

About this clonotype itself: Being one base from a much bigger clone, this may be a read error. The chain has TRBV4-1 and TRBJ2-3, with TRBD2 matching over 10 bases. The CDR3 is 15 residues long. The germline V gene has CDR1 MGHRA and CDR2 YSYEKL. The CDR3 nucleotides are TGCGCCAACAGCCTAGCGGGAGTGGGGGCAGATACGCAGTATTTT. It encodes CANSLAGVGADTQYF.

On this clonotype itself: A read error may be the cause here, since a much bigger clone is one base away. V usage is TRBV4-2 and J usage is TRBJ2-6, with D tentatively TRBD2 (6 bases). CDR1 LGHNA and CDR2 YNFKEQ come from the germline V gene. Trimming pared 0 bases from V and 0 bases from J, leaving 12 bases between. This CDR3 is built from 18 residues. The CDR3 DNA follows: TGTGCCAGCAGCCAAGATCGAGGGGACTTCTCTGGGGCCAACGTCCTGACTTTC. This translates into CASSQDRGDFSGANVLTF.

On this clonotype itself: The CDR3 does not end in the conserved phenylalanine or tryptophan, so this is likely a read error. The chain has TRBV6-5 and TRBJ2-3; 8 bases are a match to TRBD2. Germline values: CDR1 MNHEY, CDR2 SVGAGI. CDR3 length equals 11 residues. CDR3 coding DNA: TGTGCTAGCGGGGTTGGGGATACGCAGTATTAT. Protein product: CASGVGDTQYY.

This clonotype appeared a single time. Without the conserved terminal phenylalanine or tryptophan, this CDR3 likely stems from a read error. The chain carries TRBV4-3 and TRBJ2-5; no reliable D call. This CDR3 contains 14 residues. The V end lost 2 bases, the J end lost 8 bases, and 15 bases lay between the germline ends. Germline CDR1 is LGHNA and CDR2 is YSLEER. DNA for the CDR3: TGCGCCAGCAGCCAAAATATGGCGCTGGAAACCCAGTACTCC. This codes for CASSQNMALETQYS.

A word on this clonotype: Germline is not matched at one junction end, which may reflect a read error. J is TRBJ1-3 and V is TRBV11-2; D gene unclear. Germline V gives CDR1 SGHAT, CDR2 FQNNGV. The CDR3 length is 15 residues. The CDR3 is CAISPRASYGNTTYF. DNA for the CDR3: TGTGCCATCAGCCCCCGAGCCTCTTATGGAAACACCACATATTTT.

This chain connects TRBV11-1 to TRBJ2-5; D not resolved. The germline V gene encodes CDR1 SGHAT and CDR2 FQDESV (reference sequence). The V end lost 2 bases, the J end lost 2 bases, and 15 bases lay between the germline ends. CDR3 size: 16 residues. The CDR3 reads CASSLYSMEKQETQYF. The CDR3 region has the DNA TGTGCCAGCAGCTTATATTCCATGGAAAAGCAAGAGACCCAGTACTTC. The full variable domain, completed using reference TRBV11-1 and TRBJ2-5, is EAEVAQSPRYKITEKSQAVAFWCDPISGHATLYWYRQILGQGPELLVQFQDESVVDDSQLPKDRFSAERLKGVDSTLKIQPAELGDSAMYLCASSLYSMEKQETQYFGPGTRLLVL.

A few counts support this clonotype. A much larger clonotype is one base distant, so this may be a read error. The V call is TRBV20-1, the J call TRBJ2-3, with TRBD2 matching 8 bases. The CDR3 has 15 amino acids. Germline-derived CDR1 and CDR2 are DFQATT and SNEGSKA (reference sequence). After removal of 3 bases from V and 0 bases from J, the junction contained 5 bases not matched to a gene. For the CDR3, the DNA is TGCAGTGCTAGCCAGCGGGAGACGAGCACAGATACGCAGTATTTT. Residues: CSASQRETSTDTQYF.

The rearrangement uses TRBV5-4 and TRBJ1-2; 8 bases are shared with TRBD1. Germline V gene lookup returns CDR1 SGHNT and CDR2 YYREEE (reference sequence). CDR3 length equals 13 residues. Losses at the gene ends were 8 bases for V and 8 bases for J; bases not matched to a gene: 11. CDR3 amino acids: CASSVDRVNGYTF. The CDR3 nucleotides read TGTGCCAGTAGCGTGGACAGGGTCAACGGCTACACCTTC.

The chain joins TRBV4-2 to TRBJ2-2; 8 bases are shared with TRBD2. Germline V lookup: CDR1 LGHNA, CDR2 YNFKEQ. Trimming cost V 0 bases and J 7 bases; bases outside gene matches: 10. The CDR3 is 17 residues long. The CDR3 nucleotides are TGTGCCAGCAGCCAAGATCGGTTACTAGCGGTCATCGGGGAGCTGTTTTTT. It codes for CASSQDRLLAVIGELFF.

The chain has TRBV28 and TRBJ2-7; tentative D call: TRBD2 (5 bases). The V gene lost 5 bases and the J gene lost 6 bases, with 17 bases spanning the gap. CDR3 size: 14 residues. Germline CDR1 and CDR2: MDHEN and SYDVKM. The CDR3 DNA sequence: TGTGCCAGCAGTACCGGGAAAGGGAAGATCGAGCAGTACTTC. It is translated as CASSTGKGKIEQYF.

In its sample, this clonotype was seen a few times. The CDR3 reads CASRTGTNNEQFF. The CDR3 bases are TGCGCCAGCAGGACAGGGACGAACAATGAGCAGTTCTTC. This chain connects TRBV5-1 to TRBJ2-1, with TRBD1 matching over 7 bases. Unmatched junction bases numbered 4, after V lost 5 bases and J lost 5 bases. CDR1 is SGHRS and CDR2 is YFSETQ in the germline V gene. This CDR3 comprises 13 residues.

With respect to this clonotype: Its ends do not fully match the called genes, so a read error is possible. The J gene is TRBJ1-1, the V gene TRBV29-1; D unresolved. Germline CDR1 and CDR2: SQVTM and ANQGSEA. The CDR3 runs to 13 residues. The CDR3, as DNA: TGCAGCGTTGCGACAAATCCAGACACTGAAGCCTTCTTT. Translation gives CSVATNPDTEAFF. Full variable domain (outside the CDR3, taken from reference TRBV29-1 and TRBJ1-1): SAVISQKPSRDICQRGTSLTIQCQVDSQVTMMFWYRQQPGQSLTLIATANQGSEATYESGFVIDKFPISRPNLTFSTLTVSNMSPEDSSIYLCSVATNPDTEAFFGQGTRLTVV.